The 28 T cell receptor beta chains in this list originate from one sample, sequenced in a study of T cells in tuberculosis. The time point: new active TB diagnosis, blood taken before or within 7 days of starting treatment. Data came from immunoSEQ multiplex PCR; TCRdb stores just in-frame clones and leaves some out. The sample holds tens of thousands of clones, roughly nine tenths seen once. The sequencing used PBMCs, collected at tuberculosis diagnosis. All receptors come from an adult with tuberculosis.

This chain links TRBV11-2 with TRBJ1-1; no firm D call. CDR3 length: 13 amino acids. The germline gives CDR1 SGHAT, CDR2 FQNNGV. With 5 bases removed from V and 1 base from J, the gap between germline ends came to 8 bases. CDR3 residues: CASSLAGNTEAFF. In DNA form, the CDR3 reads TGTGCCAGCAGCCTAGCGGGGAACACTGAAGCTTTCTTT.

V gene TRBV2 combines with J gene TRBJ2-7, with 7 bases aligning to TRBD2. CDR1 is SNHLY, CDR2 FYNNEI, per germline. The ends lost 9 bases at V and 0 bases at J; junction bases unmatched: 8. CDR3 size: 14 residues. CDR3 nucleotides: TGTGCCAGTAAGGGACTACTTAACTCCTACGAGCAGTACTTC. Protein product: CASKGLLNSYEQYF.

This chain connects TRBV5-1 to TRBJ2-7, with 10 bases matching TRBD2. The junction had 9 bases not matched to a gene; V was cut back by 3 bases and J by 3 bases. Looked up from germline, CDR1 is SGHRS and CDR2 is YFSETQ. The CDR3 consists of 16 residues. DNA of the CDR3: TGCGCCAGCAGCTCGTATGAGCTAGCGGGGGTCTACGAGCAGTACTTC. Amino acids: CASSSYELAGVYEQYF. The whole variable domain, remainder taken from reference TRBV5-1 and TRBJ2-7, is KAGVTQTPRYLIKTRGQQVTLSCSPISGHRSVSWYQQTPGQGLQFLFEYFSETQRNKGNFPGRFSGRQFSNSRSEMNVSTLELGDSALYLCASSSYELAGVYEQYFGPGTRLTVT.

The gene calls are TRBV4-3 and TRBJ1-3; 7 bases align to TRBD1. CDR1 is LGHNA and CDR2 is YSLEER in the germline V gene. The CDR3 runs to 17 residues. J gave up 1 base and V 1 base, and 7 bases lay outside the gene matches. CDR3 in amino acids: CASSQAPGQRSGNTIYF. Written as DNA, the CDR3 is TGCGCCAGCAGCCAAGCACCGGGACAGCGTTCTGGAAACACCATATATTTT.

The rearrangement links TRBV12-5 to TRBJ1-6; 7 nucleotides agree with TRBD1. CDR3 size: 17 residues. The V and J ends lost 0 bases and 7 bases, in that order; junction bases with no gene match: 9. Per the germline V gene, CDR1 is LGHNT and CDR2 is FRNRAP. The DNA of the CDR3 is TGTGCTAGTGGTTTGGTAAGTTGGGGGACAGCAAATTCACCCCTCCACTTT. It codes for CASGLVSWGTANSPLHF.

The chain joins TRBV5-1 to TRBJ1-2, with TRBD1 matching 7 bases. This CDR3 has 15 residues. V shed 4 bases, J shed 6 bases, and the junction held 12 bases outside the gene matches. The germline CDR1 and CDR2 sequences are SGHRS and YFSETQ. CDR3 sequence: CASSLHSRQGHGYTF. CDR3 nucleotides: TGCGCCAGCAGCCTCCATTCTCGACAGGGCCATGGCTACACCTTC. Full variable domain (remainder filled in from reference TRBV5-1 and TRBJ1-2): KAGVTQTPRYLIKTRGQQVTLSCSPISGHRSVSWYQQTPGQGLQFLFEYFSETQRNKGNFPGRFSGRQFSNSRSEMNVSTLELGDSALYLCASSLHSRQGHGYTFGSGTRLTVV.

CDR3 sequence: CASSLRTSGSMSNEQFF. The CDR3 DNA reads TGTGCCAGCAGCTTAAGGACTAGCGGGAGTATGAGCAATGAGCAGTTCTTC. The chain uses TRBV5-6 and TRBJ2-1; the match to TRBD2 covers 13 bases. Germline loops: CDR1 SGHDT, CDR2 YYEEEE. The CDR3 is 17 residues long. The trim removed 2 bases at V and 6 bases at J, leaving 8 bases unmatched.

In this sample, this clone turned up once. The chain is built from TRBV5-4 and TRBJ2-5, with TRBD1 matching 11 bases. V trimming: 2 bases; J trimming: 4 bases; junction bases outside the gene matches: 7. This CDR3 is 16 amino acids long. Germline V gene lookup returns CDR1 SGHNT and CDR2 YYREEE (reference sequence). The CDR3 is CASSLARTGGGETQYF. The CDR3 nucleotides read TGTGCCAGCAGCTTAGCTCGGACAGGGGGCGGAGAGACCCAGTACTTC.

The rearrangement uses TRBV9 and TRBJ2-7; 10 bases align to TRBD2. Germline V lookup: CDR1 SGDLS, CDR2 YYNGEE. The CDR3 is 14 amino acids. With V trimmed by 3 bases and J by 6 bases, 6 bases remained unmatched. The CDR3 sequence is CASSAFIAGGEQYF. The DNA of the CDR3 is TGTGCCAGCAGCGCATTTATAGCGGGAGGCGAGCAGTACTTC.

The chain uses TRBV4-1 and TRBJ2-2; 7 bases map to TRBD1. V lost 0 bases to trimming and J lost 0 bases; unmatched junction nucleotides: 13. The CDR3 covers 20 residues. Per germline, CDR1 MGHRA and CDR2 YSYEKL. The CDR3 nucleotides are TGCGCCAGCAGCCAAGAAACGGCCAAGGGGGCAAAGCCGAACACCGGGGAGCTGTTTTTT. It translates to CASSQETAKGAKPNTGELFF.

V and J are TRBV6-4 and TRBJ2-3; TRBD1 matches at 9 bases. Losses at the gene ends were 6 bases for V and 6 bases for J; bases not matched to a gene: 7. The CDR3 covers 14 residues. CDR1 is MRHNA and CDR2 is SNTAGT in the germline V gene. The CDR3 sequence is CASSVQGATDTQYF. For the CDR3, the DNA is TGTGCCAGCAGCGTACAGGGGGCAACGGATACGCAGTATTTT.

The V gene is TRBV2, the J gene TRBJ1-5; 10 bases fit TRBD1. Unmatched junction bases numbered 1, after V lost 6 bases and J lost 2 bases. Looked up from germline, CDR1 is SNHLY and CDR2 is FYNNEI. CDR3 length: 14 residues. DNA for the CDR3: TGTGCCAGCAGGACAGGGGGCGGCAATCAGCCCCAGCATTTT. It specifies CASRTGGGNQPQHF.

The chain couples TRBV2 to TRBJ1-5; 7 nucleotides agree with TRBD1. Trimming took 7 bases from V and 4 from J; bases not matched to a gene: 7. From germline, CDR1 is SNHLY and CDR2 FYNNEI. The CDR3 sequence is 14 residues long. The CDR3: CASTQTGKNQPQHF. The CDR3 DNA follows: TGTGCCAGCACCCAGACAGGGAAGAATCAGCCCCAGCATTTT.

This clone appeared a few times. The chain uses TRBV2 and TRBJ1-6; TRBD1 matches 7 bases. The CDR3 contains 14 residues. Germline assignment: CDR1 SNHLY and CDR2 FYNNEI. J was trimmed by 10 bases and V by 3 bases; bases with no gene match: 6. CDR3 DNA: TGTGCCAGCAGTGACCTAAGGGACAGCTCACCCCTCCACTTT. Translating it yields CASSDLRDSSPLHF.

The V and J genes are TRBV7-2 and TRBJ2-7, with 7 bases identical to TRBD1. Trimming at V came to 5 bases and at J to 4 bases, leaving 8 bases not matched to a gene. Germline V gives CDR1 SGHTA, CDR2 FQGNSA. The CDR3 is made up of 14 amino acids. CDR3 sequence: CASSLAGTAYEQYF. The CDR3 bases are TGTGCCAGCAGCCTGGCCGGGACAGCTTACGAGCAGTACTTC.

On this clone itself: At one of its ends the junction is not consistent with the germline gene, which may arise from a read error. This chain uses TRBV19 with TRBJ2-1; D is unresolved. Germline loops: CDR1 LNHDA, CDR2 SQIVND (reference sequence). The CDR3 covers 17 residues. The CDR3 sequence is CASSVDSGANSYNEQFF. The CDR3, as DNA: TGTGCCAGTAGTGTAGACTCCGGAGCCAACTCCTACAATGAGCAGTTCTTC.

The V call is TRBV19, the J call TRBJ1-1; D perhaps matches TRBD1 (6 bases). The CDR3 extends over 13 amino acids. Germline V gene sequence: CDR1 LNHDA, CDR2 SQIVND (reference sequence). V was cut by 6 bases and J by 7 bases, with 15 bases left in between. This CDR3 reads CASSHIGQIEAFF. The CDR3 DNA reads as TGTGCCAGTAGCCATATAGGACAGATTGAAGCTTTCTTT.

The chain combines TRBV6-5 with TRBJ2-1, with TRBD2 identical over 10 bases. The CDR3 is made up of 15 amino acids. Germline loops: CDR1 MNHEY, CDR2 SVGAGI. V shed 2 bases and J 8 bases; nucleotides not matched to a gene: 6. The CDR3 coding sequence is TGTGCCAGCAGTTACGTGAGCGGGGGGGCCGATGAGCAGTTCTTC. Its translation: CASSYVSGGADEQFF.

The genes are TRBV9 and TRBJ2-3; D is perhaps TRBD2 (6 bases). Trimming pared 3 bases from V and 5 bases from J, leaving 19 bases between. This CDR3 contains 16 residues. Germline CDR1 is SGDLS and CDR2 is YYNGEE. CDR3 sequence (DNA): TGTGCCAGCAGCGGGGGGACTGGAGGGTATAGAGATACGCAGTATTTT. It specifies CASSGGTGGYRDTQYF.

The chain links TRBV18 to TRBJ2-1; no clear D gene. V shed 5 bases and J shed 4 bases, with 9 bases lying between them. CDR3 size: 13 residues. CDR1 is KGHSH, CDR2 LQKENI, per germline. The CDR3 is CASSKAYYNEQFF. The DNA for the CDR3 is TGTGCCAGCTCAAAAGCGTATTACAATGAGCAGTTCTTC.

The rearrangement links TRBV18 to TRBJ1-6, with 7 nucleotides matching TRBD1. V shed 3 bases, J shed 3 bases, and the junction held 11 bases outside the gene matches. The CDR3 is made up of 18 amino acids. CDR1 and CDR2 (germline): KGHSH, LQKENI. CDR3 sequence reads: CASSPQGETGIYNSPLHF. In nucleotides, the CDR3 is TGTGCCAGCTCACCCCAGGGTGAGACAGGGATCTATAATTCACCCCTCCACTTT.

The chain has TRBV7-6 and TRBJ2-3; no clear D gene. The CDR3 runs to 14 residues. Trimming left V 2 bases short and J 2 bases short, with 8 bases between. Germline CDR1 is SGHVS and CDR2 is FNYEAQ. The CDR3 loop is CASSLFKLTDTQYF. The CDR3 DNA reads TGTGCCAGCAGCTTATTTAAGCTCACAGATACGCAGTATTTT.

This clone was detected only once. This chain uses TRBV7-8 with TRBJ1-1; D is undetermined. Per the germline V gene, CDR1 is SGHVS and CDR2 is FQNEAQ. This CDR3 is 13 amino acids long. Trimming removed 10 bases from V and 4 bases from J, with 16 bases in between. In nucleotides, the CDR3 is TGTGCCACCGGTGTCGGGGAGGCCACTGAAGCTTTCTTT. It is translated as CATGVGEATEAFF.

This chain uses TRBV7-2 with TRBJ1-1; a weak D match, TRBD1 (5 bases). This CDR3 is 14 amino acids long. V lost 7 bases, J lost 4 bases, and 16 bases lay in between. CDR1 and CDR2 (germline): SGHTA, FQGNSA. This CDR3 is CASTKMQGITEAFF. CDR3 DNA: TGTGCCAGCACCAAAATGCAGGGCATCACTGAAGCTTTCTTT.

Only a few counts were recorded for this clone. CDR3 region: CASSLSEGNTIYF. The DNA for the CDR3 is TGTGCCAGCAGCTTAAGCGAGGGAAACACCATATATTTT. V gene TRBV2 combines with J gene TRBJ1-3; D not resolved. The germline V and J ends were trimmed by 6 bases and 4 bases, with 10 bases remaining between them. The CDR3 covers 13 residues. CDR1 is SNHLY and CDR2 is FYNNEI in the germline V gene.

The chain's CDR3 is CASSRQQGGYTF. The CDR3 DNA reads TGTGCCAGCAGTAGACAACAGGGAGGCTACACCTTC. V is TRBV2 and J is TRBJ1-2, with D tentatively TRBD1 (6 bases). The ends were cut back, 5 bases at V and 8 bases at J, with 12 bases in the middle. Germline V lookup: CDR1 SNHLY, CDR2 FYNNEI. This CDR3 is 12 amino acids long.

This rearrangement joins TRBV6-6 to TRBJ1-5, with D unclear. The CDR3 is made up of 13 amino acids. Germline values: CDR1 MNHNY, CDR2 SVGAGI (reference sequence). Trimming removed 8 bases from V and 8 bases from J, with 16 bases in between. CDR3: CASAAVIAEPQHF. CDR3 coding DNA: TGTGCCAGCGCGGCGGTCATAGCTGAGCCCCAGCATTTT.

The chain recombines TRBV27 with TRBJ2-3; tentatively, D is TRBD1 (6 bases). Germline-derived CDR1 and CDR2 are MNHEY and SMNVEV (reference sequence). The germline V and J ends were trimmed by 5 bases and 3 bases, with 12 bases remaining between them. CDR3 length equals 14 residues. The DNA for the CDR3 is TGTGCCAGCAGTCAACCAGGGGCTACAGATACGCAGTATTTT. Amino acids: CASSQPGATDTQYF.